This T cell receptor (beta chain) originates from a study of shared clonotypes between healthy human individuals. As to this clone: The antigen is undetermined.

Study-level results: Estimated richness values were generally larger in naive subsets than in memory subsets.

V shed 3 bases, J shed 8 bases, and the junction held 6 bases outside the gene matches. CDR3 length equals 16 residues. Germline V lookup: CDR1 SGHNT, CDR2 YYREEE (reference sequence). Sequenced by immunoSEQ multiplex PCR; TCRdb stores in-frame clones only, minus some. The table has around 980,000 clones, around 78% seen once. The sequence was obtained from a man younger than 35 in good health. Some clones in this sample may be carry-over from other donors' samples. The sample taken for sequencing was memory CD4+ T cells from PBMCs. As for subset: CD45RA-negative fraction. The chain is built from TRBV5-4 and TRBJ2-1; the match to TRBD2 covers 15 bases. CDR3 bases: TGTGCCAGCAGCTCCGGACTAGCGGGAGGGTTCGATGAGCAGTTCTTC. Amino acids: CASSSGLAGGFDEQFF.